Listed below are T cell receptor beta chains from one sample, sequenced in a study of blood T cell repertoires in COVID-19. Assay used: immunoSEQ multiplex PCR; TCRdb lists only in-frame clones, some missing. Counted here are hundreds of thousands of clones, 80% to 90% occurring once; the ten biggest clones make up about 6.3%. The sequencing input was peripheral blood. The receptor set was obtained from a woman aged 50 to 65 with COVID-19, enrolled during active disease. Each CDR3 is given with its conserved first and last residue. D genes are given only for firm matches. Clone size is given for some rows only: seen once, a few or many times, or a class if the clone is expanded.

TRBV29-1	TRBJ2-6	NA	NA	CSVLGGTSGANVLTF	TGCAGCGTCCTGGGGGGTACCTCTGGGGCCAACGTCCTGACTTTC
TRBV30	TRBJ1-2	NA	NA	CAWSVTRGGNGYTF	TGTGCCTGGAGTGTAACGCGGGGGGGCAACGGCTACACCTTC
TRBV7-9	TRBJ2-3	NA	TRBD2	CASSFPGTSVITDTQYF	TGTGCCAGCAGCTTCCCCGGGACTAGCGTAATCACAGATACGCAGTATTTT
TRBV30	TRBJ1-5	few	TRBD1	CAWSVYGTGLLSNQPQHF	TGTGCCTGGAGTGTATATGGGACAGGGCTTTTAAGCAATCAGCCCCAGCATTTT
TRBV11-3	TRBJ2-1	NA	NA	CASSFEAGPEQFF	TGTGCCAGCAGCTTTGAGGCGGGACCGGAACAGTTCTTC
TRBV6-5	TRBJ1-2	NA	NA	CASSSNGRENYGYTF	TGTGCCAGCAGTTCAAATGGCAGGGAAAATTATGGCTACACCTTC
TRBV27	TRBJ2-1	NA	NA	CASSLPDGGGEQFF	TGTGCCAGCAGTTTACCCGACGGGGGAGGTGAGCAGTTCTTC
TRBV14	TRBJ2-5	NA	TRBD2	CASSLALASGSPGKIGTQYF	TGTGCCAGCAGCCTAGCTTTGGCTAGCGGGAGTCCCGGTAAAATCGGGACCCAGTACTTC
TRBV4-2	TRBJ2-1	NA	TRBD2	CASSQSPGLAGGGNEQFF	TGTGCCAGCAGCCAGTCACCGGGACTAGCGGGAGGAGGTAATGAGCAGTTCTTC
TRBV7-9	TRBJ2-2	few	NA	CASSLVGGRNTGELFF	TGTGCCAGCAGCTTAGTTGGGGGCCGGAACACCGGGGAGCTGTTTTTT
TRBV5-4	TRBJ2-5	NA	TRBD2	CASSLRLAGAGETQYF	TGTGCCAGCAGCCTTAGACTAGCGGGAGCTGGAGAGACCCAGTACTTC
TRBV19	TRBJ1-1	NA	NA	CASSRRGEGKAFF	TGTGCCAGTAGTCGGAGGGGCGAGGGAAAAGCTTTCTTT
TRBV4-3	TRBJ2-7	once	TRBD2	CASSQDIAGSYEQYF	TGCGCCAGCAGCCAAGATATAGCGGGGTCCTACGAGCAGTACTTC
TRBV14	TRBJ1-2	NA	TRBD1	CASSRWDSANYGYTF	TGTGCCAGCAGCCGATGGGACAGCGCTAACTATGGCTACACCTTC
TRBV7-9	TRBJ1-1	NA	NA	CASRESGAEAFF	TGTGCCAGCAGGGAATCCGGGGCTGAAGCTTTCTTT
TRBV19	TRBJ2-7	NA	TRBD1	CASSGGDRGGYEQYF	TGTGCCAGTAGTGGGGGGGACAGGGGAGGCTACGAGCAGTACTTC
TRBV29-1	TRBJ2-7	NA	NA	CSVGAAPGEGRSYEQYF	TGCAGCGTTGGGGCGGCGCCCGGCGAGGGTCGATCCTATGAGCAGTACTTC
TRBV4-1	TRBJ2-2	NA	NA	CASSQASRFGNSGELFF	TGCGCCAGCAGCCAAGCCTCTCGTTTCGGGAACAGCGGGGAGCTGTTTTTT
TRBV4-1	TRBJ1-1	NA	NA	CASSQDLTGGDTEAFF	TGCGCCAGCAGCCAAGATCTTACGGGCGGGGACACTGAAGCTTTCTTT
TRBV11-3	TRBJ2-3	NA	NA	CASSFGLMLKSATQYF	TGTGCCAGCAGCTTCGGACTAATGCTTAAGTCTGCTACGCAGTATTTT
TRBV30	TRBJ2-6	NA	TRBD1	CAWSVQLDRVSGANVLTF	TGTGCCTGGAGTGTACAGCTGGACAGGGTGTCTGGGGCCAACGTCCTGACTTTC
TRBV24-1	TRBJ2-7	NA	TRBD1	CATSDGDRGGEQYF	TGTGCCACCAGTGATGGGGACAGGGGAGGCGAGCAGTACTTC
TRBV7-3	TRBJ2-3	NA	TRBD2	CASSLTFSGVGTDTQYF	TGTGCCAGCAGCTTAACGTTTAGCGGGGTGGGCACAGATACGCAGTATTTT
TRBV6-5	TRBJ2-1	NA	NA	CASSSRPSGNEQFF	TGTGCCAGCAGTTCCAGGCCGAGTGGCAATGAGCAGTTCTTC
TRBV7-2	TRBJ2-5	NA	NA	CASSPAARVQETQYF	TGTGCCAGCAGCCCAGCCGCCAGGGTCCAAGAGACCCAGTACTTC
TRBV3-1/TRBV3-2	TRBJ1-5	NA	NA	CASSQDPGNQPQHF	TGTGCCAGCAGCCAAGACCCGGGCAATCAGCCCCAGCATTTT
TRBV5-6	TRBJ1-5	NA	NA	CASSLNTNNQPQHF	TGTGCCAGCAGCTTGAACACCAACAATCAGCCCCAGCATTTT
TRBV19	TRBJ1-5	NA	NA	CASRTQGPNQPQHF	TGTGCCAGTAGGACCCAGGGGCCCAATCAGCCCCAGCATTTT
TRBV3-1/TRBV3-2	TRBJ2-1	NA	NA	CASSIRAVEQFF	TGTGCCAGCAGCATCAGGGCCGTTGAGCAGTTCTTC
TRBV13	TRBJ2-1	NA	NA	CASSRRDFDEQFF	TGTGCCAGCAGCCGCAGGGACTTCGATGAGCAGTTCTTC
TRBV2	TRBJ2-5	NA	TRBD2	CASSTSGFQETQYF	TGTGCCAGCAGTACTAGCGGATTCCAAGAGACCCAGTACTTC
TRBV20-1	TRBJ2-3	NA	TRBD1	CSASVRTGVLADTQYF	TGCAGTGCTAGTGTCCGGACAGGGGTTCTCGCAGATACGCAGTATTTT
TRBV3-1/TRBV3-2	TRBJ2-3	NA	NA	CASSQVLLEAQYF	TGTGCCAGCAGCCAAGTCTTGCTTGAGGCGCAGTATTTT
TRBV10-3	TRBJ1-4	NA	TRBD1	CAIRDRDEKLFF	TGTGCCATCAGGGACAGGGATGAAAAACTGTTTTTT
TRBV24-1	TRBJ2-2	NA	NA	CATSALNTGELFF	TGTGCCACCAGTGCCCTTAACACCGGGGAGCTGTTTTTT
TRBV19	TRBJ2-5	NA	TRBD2	CASKRSGTSGKETQYF	TGTGCCAGTAAAAGGTCAGGGACTAGCGGGAAGGAGACCCAGTACTTC
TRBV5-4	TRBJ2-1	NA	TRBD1	CASSFLTGTDEQFF	TGTGCCAGCAGCTTTTTGACAGGGACCGATGAGCAGTTCTTC
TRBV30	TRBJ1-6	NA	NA	CAWSVGGDGAPLHF	TGTGCCTGGAGTGTAGGCGGTGACGGGGCACCCCTCCACTTT
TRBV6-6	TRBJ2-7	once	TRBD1	CASTNEVTGVVYEQYF	TGTGCCAGCACTAACGAAGTGACAGGGGTCGTGTACGAGCAGTACTTC
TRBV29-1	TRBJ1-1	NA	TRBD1	CSVEGQERAEAFF	TGCAGCGTTGAGGGACAGGAACGAGCTGAAGCTTTCTTT
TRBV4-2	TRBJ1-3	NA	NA	CASSQVQSSGNTIYF	TGTGCCAGCAGCCAAGTACAGTCCTCTGGAAACACCATATATTTT
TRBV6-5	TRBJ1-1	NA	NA	CASSYLTGTEAFF	TGTGCCAGCAGTTACCTGACAGGAACTGAAGCTTTCTTT
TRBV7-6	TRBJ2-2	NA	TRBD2	CASSLVTSGTPGELFF	TGTGCCAGCAGCTTAGTAACTAGCGGGACCCCCGGGGAGCTGTTTTTT
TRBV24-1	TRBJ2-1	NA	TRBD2	CATSGTSESNEQFF	TGTGCCACCAGTGGGACTAGCGAAAGCAATGAGCAGTTCTTC
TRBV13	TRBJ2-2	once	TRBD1	CASSHRQGWTGELFF	TGTGCCAGCAGCCACCGACAGGGTTGGACCGGGGAGCTGTTTTTT
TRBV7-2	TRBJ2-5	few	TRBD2	CASSLVAGGQETQYF	TGTGCCAGCAGCCTAGTAGCGGGAGGGCAAGAGACCCAGTACTTC
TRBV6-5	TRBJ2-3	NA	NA	CASRQLRGLDTQYF	TGTGCCAGCAGACAGCTCAGGGGATTGGATACGCAGTATTTT
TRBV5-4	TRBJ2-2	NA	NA	CASSPQVVQGTGELFF	TGTGCCAGCAGCCCGCAGGTCGTCCAGGGCACCGGGGAGCTGTTTTTT
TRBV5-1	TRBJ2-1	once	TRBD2	CASSVATSGSSNEQFF	TGCGCCAGCAGCGTCGCCACTAGCGGGAGTAGCAATGAGCAGTTCTTC
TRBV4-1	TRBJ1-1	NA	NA	CASSPSGVGGRMNTEAFF	TGCGCCAGCAGCCCCTCCGGGGTTGGGGGCCGGATGAACACTGAAGCTTTCTTT
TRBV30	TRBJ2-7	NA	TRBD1	CAWGDSAYEQYF	TGTGCCTGGGGGGACAGCGCTTACGAGCAGTACTTC
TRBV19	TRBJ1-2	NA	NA	CASSPRQTLYGYTF	TGTGCCAGTAGTCCCCGACAAACCCTATATGGCTACACCTTC
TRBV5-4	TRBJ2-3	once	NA	CASSNPQASDTQYF	TGTGCCAGCAGCAACCCACAGGCGTCAGATACGCAGTATTTT
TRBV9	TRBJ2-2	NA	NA	CASGGENTGELFF	TGTGCCAGCGGAGGAGAGAACACCGGGGAGCTGTTTTTT
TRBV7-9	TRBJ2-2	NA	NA	CASSLEDTGELFF	TGTGCCAGCAGCTTGGAGGACACCGGGGAGCTGTTTTTT
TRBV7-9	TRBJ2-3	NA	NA	CASSPRLTGTSTDTQYF	TGTGCCAGCAGCCCCCGTTTGACAGGGACTAGCACAGATACGCAGTATTTT
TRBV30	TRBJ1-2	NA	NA	CAWSVRWDTWGYTF	TGTGCCTGGAGTGTACGGTGGGACACCTGGGGCTACACCTTC
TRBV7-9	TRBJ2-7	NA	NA	CASSKRSYEQYF	TGTGCCAGCAGCAAGAGGTCATACGAGCAGTACTTC
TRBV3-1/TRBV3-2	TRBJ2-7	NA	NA	CASSPRSRSYEQYF	TGTGCCAGCAGCCCCAGGTCTCGTTCCTACGAGCAGTACTTC